A selection of T cell receptor beta chains follows, all from one sample in a study of T cell responses to AZD1222 COVID-19 vaccine. Produced via immunoSEQ multiplex PCR; TCRdb's table is partial and in-frame only. The sample contains 150,000 or so clones, around 92% of which appear only once. Here the sequenced sample was peripheral blood, taken on day 0 of AZD1222 vaccination. These receptors were taken from an adult in good health. Both conserved end residues are part of each CDR3. Each record gives: clone size, CDR3 length, D gene, V gene, J gene, CDR3 protein, CDR3 DNA. The D gene is left open where the match is weak. Not all rows give a size; the values are once, few, many and, for expanded clones, a class.

clone_size: -
cdr3_length: 14
d_call: -
v_call: TRBV21-1
j_call: TRBJ1-5
cdr3_aa: CASSKEAGYQPQHF
cdr3_nt: TGTGCCAGCAGCAAAGAGGCAGGGTACCAGCCCCAGCATTTT

clone_size: -
cdr3_length: 14
d_call: TRBD1
v_call: TRBV5-4
j_call: TRBJ1-2
cdr3_aa: CASSPGQGGYGYTF
cdr3_nt: TGTGCCAGCAGCCCGGGACAGGGTGGCTATGGCTACACCTTC

clone_size: -
cdr3_length: 14
d_call: -
v_call: TRBV9
j_call: TRBJ1-4
cdr3_aa: CASIRGATNEKLFF
cdr3_nt: TGTGCCAGCATCCGAGGGGCAACTAATGAAAAACTGTTTTTT

clone_size: once
cdr3_length: 14
d_call: -
v_call: TRBV4-2
j_call: TRBJ1-1
cdr3_aa: CASSRQLMNTEAFF
cdr3_nt: TGTGCCAGCTCCCGACAGCTCATGAACACTGAAGCTTTCTTT

clone_size: -
cdr3_length: 15
d_call: -
v_call: TRBV5-1
j_call: TRBJ1-4
cdr3_aa: CASSLDGRRDEKLFF
cdr3_nt: TGCGCCAGCAGCTTGGATGGGAGGAGAGATGAAAAACTGTTTTTT

clone_size: -
cdr3_length: 14
d_call: TRBD1
v_call: TRBV19
j_call: TRBJ1-2
cdr3_aa: CASSPTGGSYGYTF
cdr3_nt: TGTGCCAGTAGTCCGACAGGGGGGAGCTATGGCTACACCTTC

clone_size: -
cdr3_length: 15
d_call: TRBD2
v_call: TRBV10-1
j_call: TRBJ2-7
cdr3_aa: CASSVAGVYSYEQYF
cdr3_nt: TGCGCCAGCAGCGTCGCGGGGGTATACTCCTACGAGCAGTACTTC

clone_size: -
cdr3_length: 15
d_call: -
v_call: TRBV5-1
j_call: TRBJ2-4
cdr3_aa: CASRDPGRAKNIQYF
cdr3_nt: TGCGCCAGCAGAGACCCAGGGCGAGCCAAAAACATTCAGTACTTC

clone_size: -
cdr3_length: 15
d_call: TRBD1
v_call: TRBV28
j_call: TRBJ2-7
cdr3_aa: CATLSPGQGVYEQYF
cdr3_nt: TGTGCCACCCTGAGCCCGGGACAGGGGGTTTACGAGCAGTACTTC

clone_size: -
cdr3_length: 16
d_call: TRBD1
v_call: TRBV5-1
j_call: TRBJ1-4
cdr3_aa: CASSWTSGGPYEKLFF
cdr3_nt: TGCGCCAGCAGCTGGACCTCAGGGGGTCCGTATGAAAAACTGTTTTTT

clone_size: -
cdr3_length: 15
d_call: -
v_call: TRBV6-5
j_call: TRBJ1-6
cdr3_aa: CASRSDRSSNSPLHF
cdr3_nt: TGTGCCAGCAGATCTGACAGGTCGTCTAATTCACCCCTCCACTTT

clone_size: -
cdr3_length: 16
d_call: -
v_call: TRBV9
j_call: TRBJ1-3
cdr3_aa: CASSATGRSSGNTIYF
cdr3_nt: TGTGCCAGCAGCGCAACAGGCCGCAGCTCTGGAAACACCATATATTTT

clone_size: -
cdr3_length: 14
d_call: TRBD2
v_call: TRBV11-1
j_call: TRBJ2-7
cdr3_aa: CASSQAGGSAEQYF
cdr3_nt: TGTGCCAGCAGCCAGGCGGGAGGATCAGCCGAGCAGTACTTC

clone_size: -
cdr3_length: 16
d_call: TRBD1
v_call: TRBV6-2/TRBV6-3
j_call: TRBJ2-7
cdr3_aa: CASSSPGTGAPYEQYF
cdr3_nt: TGTGCCAGCAGTTCCCCAGGAACAGGGGCCCCCTACGAGCAGTACTTC

clone_size: -
cdr3_length: 15
d_call: TRBD1
v_call: TRBV4-3
j_call: TRBJ1-2
cdr3_aa: CASSQDSGGGYGYTF
cdr3_nt: TGCGCCAGCAGCCAAGATTCAGGGGGCGGCTATGGCTACACCTTC

clone_size: -
cdr3_length: 14
d_call: -
v_call: TRBV6-2/TRBV6-3
j_call: TRBJ1-1
cdr3_aa: CASSTAGWGTEAFF
cdr3_nt: TGTGCCAGCAGTACCGCCGGGTGGGGCACTGAAGCTTTCTTT

clone_size: once
cdr3_length: 15
d_call: TRBD2
v_call: TRBV5-1
j_call: TRBJ2-7
cdr3_aa: CASSFSGLAGAEQYF
cdr3_nt: TGCGCCAGCAGCTTTTCAGGACTAGCGGGAGCCGAGCAGTACTTC

clone_size: once
cdr3_length: 13
d_call: -
v_call: TRBV5-1
j_call: TRBJ1-4
cdr3_aa: CASSQTTNEKLFF
cdr3_nt: TGCGCCAGCAGCCAAACTACTAATGAAAAACTGTTTTTT

clone_size: once
cdr3_length: 14
d_call: -
v_call: TRBV7-2
j_call: TRBJ2-5
cdr3_aa: CASSLVRFQETQYF
cdr3_nt: TGTGCCAGCAGCTTAGTTAGATTCCAAGAGACCCAGTACTTC

clone_size: -
cdr3_length: 19
d_call: -
v_call: TRBV27
j_call: TRBJ1-4
cdr3_aa: CASSFLRSPHGGGHEKLFF
cdr3_nt: TGTGCCAGCAGTTTTTTACGCAGCCCTCACGGCGGGGGACATGAAAAACTGTTTTTT

clone_size: -
cdr3_length: 15
d_call: TRBD2
v_call: TRBV7-2
j_call: TRBJ2-3
cdr3_aa: CASSFSGGDTDTQYF
cdr3_nt: TGTGCCAGCAGCTTTAGCGGGGGGGACACAGATACGCAGTATTTT

clone_size: -
cdr3_length: 14
d_call: TRBD1
v_call: TRBV7-9
j_call: TRBJ2-7
cdr3_aa: CASSFSGTGNEQYF
cdr3_nt: TGTGCCAGCAGCTTTTCCGGGACAGGGAACGAGCAGTACTTC

clone_size: few
cdr3_length: 16
d_call: TRBD2
v_call: TRBV10-3
j_call: TRBJ2-3
cdr3_aa: CAISEEAGGRRDTQYF
cdr3_nt: TGTGCCATCAGTGAAGAAGCGGGGGGGCGGAGAGATACGCAGTATTTT